The rows below give T cell receptor beta chains drawn from one sample of a study of T cells in Graves' hyperthyroidism and ophthalmopathy. TCRdb passed the multiplex PCR reads through MiXCR, listing each CDR3 protein once. The sample lists fewer than 450,000 distinct CDR3 sequences, about a sixth occurring once. The sequencing input was blood. The origin of the receptors is a woman aged 30 to 39 with Graves' hyperthyroidism that later progressed to Graves' ophthalmopathy. The CDR3 runs from the conserved cysteine through the conserved F or W. Fields, in order: V gene, D gene, J gene, clone size, CDR3 protein, CDR3 DNA. D genes are given only for firm matches. Clone sizes are given selectively: once, few, many, or a class where the clone is expanded.

TRBV5-1	-	TRBJ2-7	many	CASSFRTSYEQYF	TGCGCCAGCAGCTTTAGGACGAGCTACGAGCAGTACTTC
TRBV7-9	-	TRBJ2-2	many	CASRLAGTTNTGELFF	TGTGCCAGCAGACTGGCCGGGACAACGAACACCGGGGAGCTGTTTTTT
TRBV28	TRBD1	TRBJ1-1	many	CASSSPTGRGPEAFF	TGTGCCAGCAGTAGCCCGACAGGGCGAGGTCCTGAAGCTTTCTTT
TRBV5-1	-	TRBJ1-4	many	CASSYVGGRNEKLFF	TGCGCCAGCAGTTACGTTGGGGGCAGAAATGAAAAACTGTTTTTT
TRBV24-1	-	TRBJ2-3	many	CATSDFKGTNSDTQYF	TGTGCCACCAGTGATTTTAAGGGAACGAACTCAGATACGCAGTATTTT
TRBV4-1	TRBD1	TRBJ2-2	-	CASSQGGQRTNTGELFF	TGCGCCAGCAGCCAAGGGGGACAGCGAACGAACACCGGGGAGCTGTTTTTT
TRBV2	-	TRBJ1-2	many	CASSEKGPRGYTF	TGTGCCAGCAGTGAAAAGGGCCCCCGGGGCTACACCTTC
TRBV11-1	TRBD2	TRBJ2-3	many	CASSWPGTSGSTDTQYF	TGTGCCAGCAGCTGGCCCGGGACTAGCGGGAGCACAGATACGCAGTATTTT
TRBV18	-	TRBJ1-1	-	CASSPLPTNTEAFF	TGTGCCAGCTCACCACTGCCCACCAACACTGAAGCTTTCTTT
TRBV28	TRBD2	TRBJ2-1	many	CASSLQISGGFCEQFF	TGTGCCAGCAGTTTACAAATTAGCGGGGGGTTTTGCGAGCAGTTCTTC
TRBV3-1	TRBD2	TRBJ2-1	many	CASSQVGGTSGYNEQFF	TGTGCCAGCAGCCAAGTCGGGGGGACTAGCGGGTACAATGAGCAGTTCTTC
TRBV27	-	TRBJ1-1	many	CASSSTREAFF	TGTGCCAGCAGTTCAACACGGGAAGCTTTCTTT
TRBV27	-	TRBJ1-5	many	CASRLYGGNNQPQHF	TGTGCCAGCAGACTTTACGGGGGTAACAATCAGCCCCAGCATTTT
TRBV27	-	TRBJ2-3	many	CASRGGDLWRTDTQYF	TGTGCCAGCAGGGGTGGAGATCTATGGCGCACAGATACGCAGTATTTT